A selection of T cell receptor beta chains follows, all from one sample in a study of OX40 agonist ivuxolimab in advanced cancers. TCRdb keeps only in-frame clones here, not all; method: immunoSEQ multiplex PCR. The sample holds about 55,000 clones, 70% to 90% seen once. This sample comprised CD4+ or CD8+ T cells sorted from blood, obtained in a trial of the OX40 agonist ivuxolimab. All receptors come from an adult with an advanced solid tumor such as melanoma, head and neck, liver or kidney cancer. Both conserved end residues are part of each CDR3. D genes are given only for firm matches. Rows give clone size only sometimes, using once, few, many, or a class for an expanded clone.

length	size	V	D	J	DNA	CDR3
13	few	TRBV16	NA	TRBJ1-2	TGTGCCAGCAGCCCCGAGGACACCTATGGCTACACCTTC	CASSPEDTYGYTF
14	NA	TRBV27	TRBD1	TRBJ2-7	TGTGCCAGCAGTTTAGACAGGGGATTCAACGAGCAGTACTTC	CASSLDRGFNEQYF
14	NA	TRBV5-5	NA	TRBJ1-1	TGTGCCAGCAGAAAAGGCCAGGGAGGGACTGAAGCTTTCTTT	CASRKGQGGTEAFF
14	NA	TRBV10-3	NA	TRBJ2-2	TGTGCCATCAGTGAGTTTCGGGCTGGCGGGGAGCTGTTTTTT	CAISEFRAGGELFF
13	NA	TRBV4-3	NA	TRBJ2-2	TGCGCCAGCAGCCAAGGGGTCACCGGGGAGCTGTTTTTT	CASSQGVTGELFF
14	NA	TRBV19	NA	TRBJ2-7	TGTGCCAGTAGTAGGGGTGGGGACACCCACGAGCAGTACTTC	CASSRGGDTHEQYF
16	NA	TRBV18	NA	TRBJ2-4	TGTGCCAGCTCACCACCGAAGGGAGTCGGCAAAAACATTCAGTACTTC	CASSPPKGVGKNIQYF
15	once	TRBV6-1	NA	TRBJ2-7	TGTGCCAGTAAAACACCCGGGAACCCTCTCTACGAGCAGTACTTC	CASKTPGNPLYEQYF
12	medium-sized	TRBV5-4	NA	TRBJ1-2	TGTGCCAGCAGCCGCGGGACGGATGGCTACACCTTC	CASSRGTDGYTF
15	few	TRBV13	TRBD1	TRBJ1-3	TGTGCCAGCAGCGCTCAGGGGGACTCTGGAAACACCATATATTTT	CASSAQGDSGNTIYF
13	NA	TRBV13	NA	TRBJ1-1	TGTGCCAGCAGACGCAGGGAGGGGATAGAAGCTTTCTTT	CASRRREGIEAFF
16	NA	TRBV9	TRBD2	TRBJ2-3	TGTGCCAGCAGCGTAGGCGGGGGGCGCGCCACAGATACGCAGTATTTT	CASSVGGGRATDTQYF
19	NA	TRBV4-1	TRBD2	TRBJ2-5	TGCGCCAGCAGCCAAGAGGGCAAGGCTAGCGGGGGGCGGCGGCAGACCCAGTACTTC	CASSQEGKASGGRRQTQYF
14	NA	TRBV5-4	TRBD2	TRBJ2-5	TGTGCCAGCAGCCCGGGGGGTTCGGAGGAGACCCAGTACTTC	CASSPGGSEETQYF
12	NA	TRBV7-9	NA	TRBJ2-3	TGTGCCAGCAGAATCCAGGGGGATACGCAGTATTTT	CASRIQGDTQYF
17	NA	TRBV7-3	TRBD1	TRBJ1-1	TGTGCCAGCAGCTTAACCGACAGGGGCCCCATGAACACTGAAGCTTTCTTT	CASSLTDRGPMNTEAFF
13	once	TRBV7-6	NA	TRBJ1-1	TGTGCCAGCAGAGCCACCCTTTCCACTGAAGCTTTCTTT	CASRATLSTEAFF
20	few	TRBV6-4	TRBD2	TRBJ2-7	TGTGCCAGCAGTGCACCACTGACTCCGGGACTAGCGGGGGACTCCTACGAGCAGTACTTC	CASSAPLTPGLAGDSYEQYF
15	NA	TRBV6-5	TRBD2	TRBJ2-3	TGTGCCACCGAGGGTAGTGGGGGGGTTACAGATACGCAGTATTTT	CATEGSGGVTDTQYF
14	NA	TRBV9	NA	TRBJ2-2	TGTGCCAGCAGCGCAACCTTGGGCCCCGGGGAGCTGTTTTTT	CASSATLGPGELFF
16	NA	TRBV19	NA	TRBJ1-1	TGTGCCAGTAGTATAGATCTGGGGAGAATGAACACTGAAGCTTTCTTT	CASSIDLGRMNTEAFF
13	NA	TRBV27	NA	TRBJ2-4	TGTGCCAGCTCGGCCGGGGGGCAAAACATTCAGTACTTC	CASSAGGQNIQYF
19	NA	TRBV7-8	TRBD1	TRBJ1-4	TGTGCCAGCAGCCCTTTCATGACAGGGGGAGTCCCAACTAATGAAAAACTGTTTTTT	CASSPFMTGGVPTNEKLFF
15	NA	TRBV4-3	NA	TRBJ1-1	TGCGCCAGCAGCCAAGATATGGGGTTGAACACTGAAGCTTTCTTT	CASSQDMGLNTEAFF
16	NA	TRBV7-2	TRBD1	TRBJ2-1	TGTGCCAGCAGCTGGACCCGGGACAGGGTACACAATGAGCAGTTCTTC	CASSWTRDRVHNEQFF
14	few	TRBV27	NA	TRBJ2-7	TGTGCCAGCAGTCAGACCGGACGGGACTACGAGCAGTACTTC	CASSQTGRDYEQYF
15	once	TRBV27	NA	TRBJ1-1	TGTGCCAGCAGATACCGAGACGGGACGAGTACTGAAGCTTTCTTT	CASRYRDGTSTEAFF
14	NA	TRBV25-1	NA	TRBJ2-3	TGTGCCAGCAGTGGACCATGGGCTGCAGATACGCAGTATTTT	CASSGPWAADTQYF
13	NA	TRBV6-5	NA	TRBJ2-1	TGTGCCAGCAGCCACCCCCTTGCTCCAGAGCAGTTCTTC	CASSHPLAPEQFF
14	NA	TRBV10-3	NA	TRBJ1-1	TGTGCCATCAGTGAGTCGGGGGGGAACACTGAAGCTTTCTTT	CAISESGGNTEAFF
17	once	TRBV7-8	TRBD1	TRBJ1-2	TGTGCCAGCAGCCGTTTTATAGGGACAGCCCAGAAGTATGGCTACACCTTC	CASSRFIGTAQKYGYTF
14	NA	TRBV5-4	TRBD1	TRBJ1-2	TGTGCCAGCAGCTTGGGGGGGACAGGGGATGGCTACACCTTC	CASSLGGTGDGYTF
14	NA	TRBV9	NA	TRBJ2-7	TGTGCCAGCAGCGTAGGGGTTAGGGCCAACGAGCAGTACTTC	CASSVGVRANEQYF
14	few	TRBV5-4	NA	TRBJ1-2	TGTGCCAGCAGCTTGGACATGGAGTTTTATGGCTACACCTTC	CASSLDMEFYGYTF
14	NA	TRBV7-9	NA	TRBJ1-1	TGTGCCAGCAGCTGGGGGGCCGGGAGGACTGAAGCTTTCTTT	CASSWGAGRTEAFF
13	medium-sized	TRBV19	NA	TRBJ1-1	TGTGCCAGTAGTATATATGGGTTGAATGAAGCTTTCTTT	CASSIYGLNEAFF
14	NA	TRBV11-2	NA	TRBJ1-1	TGTGCCAGCAGCTACACAGGAGGGAACACTGAAGCTTTCTTT	CASSYTGGNTEAFF
11	NA	TRBV11-2	NA	TRBJ1-1	TGTGCCAGCATCGTTCCCACTGAAGCTTTCTTT	CASIVPTEAFF
15	NA	TRBV5-1	NA	TRBJ2-1	TGCGCCAGCAGCTTGCTGCGAGGAACGTACAATGAGCAGTTCTTC	CASSLLRGTYNEQFF
13	NA	TRBV6-5	NA	TRBJ1-1	TGTGCCAGCAGCTTACTCCTGGACACTGAAGCTTTCTTT	CASSLLLDTEAFF
12	NA	TRBV19	NA	TRBJ2-1	TGTGCCAGTAGTACCAGGGCAAATGAGCAGTTCTTC	CASSTRANEQFF
16	NA	TRBV18	TRBD1	TRBJ2-2	TGTGCCAGCTCACCACCGAAGGGGGCTGGCACCGGGGAGCTGTTTTTT	CASSPPKGAGTGELFF
15	NA	TRBV2	TRBD1	TRBJ1-1	TGTGCCAGCAGTGGTGCAGGGGGGAGAGGGACTGAAGCTTTCTTT	CASSGAGGRGTEAFF
14	NA	TRBV7-9	NA	TRBJ2-2	TGTGCCAGCACCCCGGGTCCTAACACCGGGGAGCTGTTTTTT	CASTPGPNTGELFF